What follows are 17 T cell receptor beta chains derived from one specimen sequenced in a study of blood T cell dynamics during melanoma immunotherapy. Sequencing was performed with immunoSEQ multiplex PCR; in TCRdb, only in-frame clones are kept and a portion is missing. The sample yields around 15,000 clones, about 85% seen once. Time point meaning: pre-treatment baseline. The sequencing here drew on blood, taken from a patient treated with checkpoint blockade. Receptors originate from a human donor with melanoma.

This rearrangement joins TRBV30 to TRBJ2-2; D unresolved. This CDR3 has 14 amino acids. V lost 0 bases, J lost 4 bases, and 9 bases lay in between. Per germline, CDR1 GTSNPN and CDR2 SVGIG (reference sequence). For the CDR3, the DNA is TGTGCCTGGAGTGTCAAAGGAGCCACCGGGGAGCTGTTTTTT. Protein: CAWSVKGATGELFF.

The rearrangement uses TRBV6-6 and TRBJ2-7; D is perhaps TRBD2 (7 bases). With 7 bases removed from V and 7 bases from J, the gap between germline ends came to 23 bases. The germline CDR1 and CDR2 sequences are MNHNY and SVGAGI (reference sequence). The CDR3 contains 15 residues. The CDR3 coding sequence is TGTGCCAGCAAACTACTACAGGGAGGGTCGTGGGAGCAGTACTTC. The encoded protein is CASKLLQGGSWEQYF.

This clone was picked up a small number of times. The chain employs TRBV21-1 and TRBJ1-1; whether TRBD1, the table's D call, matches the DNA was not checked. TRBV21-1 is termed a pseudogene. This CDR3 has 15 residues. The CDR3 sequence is CAYLQGTIMNTEAFF. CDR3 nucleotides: TGTGCATACCTACAGGGAACCATAATGAACACTGAAGCTTTCTTT.

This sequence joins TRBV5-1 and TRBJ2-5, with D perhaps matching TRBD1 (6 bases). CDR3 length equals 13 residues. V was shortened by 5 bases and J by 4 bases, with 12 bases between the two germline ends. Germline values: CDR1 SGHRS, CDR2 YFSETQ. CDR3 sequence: CASRFDRRETQYF. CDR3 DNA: TGCGCCAGCAGATTCGACAGGAGAGAGACCCAGTACTTC. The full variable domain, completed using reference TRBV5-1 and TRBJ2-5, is KAGVTQTPRYLIKTRGQQVTLSCSPISGHRSVSWYQQTPGQGLQFLFEYFSETQRNKGNFPGRFSGRQFSNSRSEMNVSTLELGDSALYLCASRFDRRETQYFGPGTRLLVL.

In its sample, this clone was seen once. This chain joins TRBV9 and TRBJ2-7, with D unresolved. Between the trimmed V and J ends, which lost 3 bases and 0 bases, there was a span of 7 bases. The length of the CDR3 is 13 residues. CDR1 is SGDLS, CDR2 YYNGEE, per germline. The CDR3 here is CASSGDNSYEQYF. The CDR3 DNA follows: TGTGCCAGCAGCGGAGACAACTCCTACGAGCAGTACTTC.

The CDR3 nucleotides read TGTGCCATTACCAAGGGACAGATGAACACTGAAGCTTTCTTT. Translating it yields CAITKGQMNTEAFF. The chain combines TRBV10-3 with TRBJ1-1, with TRBD1 identical over 7 bases. The CDR3 consists of 14 residues. CDR1 is ENHRY and CDR2 is SYGVKD in the germline V gene. Losses at the gene ends were 9 bases for V and 0 bases for J; bases not matched to a gene: 7.

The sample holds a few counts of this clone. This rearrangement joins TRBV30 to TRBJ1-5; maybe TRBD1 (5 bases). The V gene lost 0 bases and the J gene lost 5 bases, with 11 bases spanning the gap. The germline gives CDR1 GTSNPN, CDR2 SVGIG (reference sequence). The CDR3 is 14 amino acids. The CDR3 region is CAWSVGRVHQPQHF. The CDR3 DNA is TGTGCCTGGAGTGTAGGCAGGGTGCATCAGCCCCAGCATTTT.

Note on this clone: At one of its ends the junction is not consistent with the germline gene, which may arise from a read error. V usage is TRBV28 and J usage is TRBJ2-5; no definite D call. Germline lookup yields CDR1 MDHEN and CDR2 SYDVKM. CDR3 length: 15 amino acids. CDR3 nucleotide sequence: TGTGCCAGCAGTTCACCCCAGACTTGGCAAGAGGCCCAGTACTTC. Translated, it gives CASSSPQTWQEAQYF.

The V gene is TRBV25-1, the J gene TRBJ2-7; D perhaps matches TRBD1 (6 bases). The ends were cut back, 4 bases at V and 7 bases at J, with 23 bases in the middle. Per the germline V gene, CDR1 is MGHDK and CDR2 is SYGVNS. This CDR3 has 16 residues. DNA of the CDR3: TGTGCCAGCAGTGGTTCCTCGTATACAGGGTCACGGGAGCAGTACTTC. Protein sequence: CASSGSSYTGSREQYF.

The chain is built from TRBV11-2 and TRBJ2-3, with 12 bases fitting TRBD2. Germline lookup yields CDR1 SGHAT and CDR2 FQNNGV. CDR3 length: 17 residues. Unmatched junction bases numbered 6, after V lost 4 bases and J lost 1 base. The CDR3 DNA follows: TGTGCCAGCAGCTCTCTATGGACTAGCGGGGGCACAGATACGCAGTATTTT. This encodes CASSSLWTSGGTDTQYF.

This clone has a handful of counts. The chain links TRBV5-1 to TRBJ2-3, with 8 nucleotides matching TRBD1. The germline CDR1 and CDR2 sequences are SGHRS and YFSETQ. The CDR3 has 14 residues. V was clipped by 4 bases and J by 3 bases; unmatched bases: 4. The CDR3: CASSTGQGTDTQYF. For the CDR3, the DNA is TGCGCCAGCAGCACCGGACAGGGTACAGATACGCAGTATTTT.

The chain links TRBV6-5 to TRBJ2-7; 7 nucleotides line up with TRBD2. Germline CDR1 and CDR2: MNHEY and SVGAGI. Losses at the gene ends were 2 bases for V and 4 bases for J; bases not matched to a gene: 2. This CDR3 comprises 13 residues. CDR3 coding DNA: TGTGCCAGCAGTTACAGGGAGGGATACGAGCAGTACTTC. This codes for CASSYREGYEQYF.

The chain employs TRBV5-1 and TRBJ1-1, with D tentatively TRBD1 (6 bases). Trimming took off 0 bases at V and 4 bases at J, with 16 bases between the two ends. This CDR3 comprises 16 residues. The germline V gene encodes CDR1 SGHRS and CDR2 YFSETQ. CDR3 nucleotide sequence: TGCGCCAGCAGCTTGGACCCGACAGGTTGGTCCACTGAAGCTTTCTTT. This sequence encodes CASSLDPTGWSTEAFF.

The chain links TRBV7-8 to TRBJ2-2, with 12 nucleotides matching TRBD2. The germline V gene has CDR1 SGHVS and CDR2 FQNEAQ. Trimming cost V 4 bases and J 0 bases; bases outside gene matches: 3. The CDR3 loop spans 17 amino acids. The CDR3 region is CASSSRTSGTNTGELFF. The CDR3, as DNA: TGTGCCAGCAGCTCCCGGACTAGCGGGACGAACACCGGGGAGCTGTTTTTT.

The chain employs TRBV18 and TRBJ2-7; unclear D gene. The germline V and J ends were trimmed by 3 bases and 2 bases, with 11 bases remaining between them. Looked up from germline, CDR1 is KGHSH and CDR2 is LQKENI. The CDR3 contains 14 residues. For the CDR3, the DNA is TGTGCCAGCTCACCGTCGTTAAGTCCCTACGAGCAGTACTTC. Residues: CASSPSLSPYEQYF.

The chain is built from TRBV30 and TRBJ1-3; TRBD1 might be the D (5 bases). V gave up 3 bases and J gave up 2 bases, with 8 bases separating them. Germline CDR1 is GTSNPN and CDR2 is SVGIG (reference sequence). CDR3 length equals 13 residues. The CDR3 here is CAWRGVAGNTIYF. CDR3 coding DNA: TGTGCCTGGAGAGGGGTGGCTGGAAACACCATATATTTT.

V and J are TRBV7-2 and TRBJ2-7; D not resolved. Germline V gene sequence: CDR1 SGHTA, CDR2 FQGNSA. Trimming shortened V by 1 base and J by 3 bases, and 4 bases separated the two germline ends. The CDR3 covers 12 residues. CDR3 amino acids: CASSLGYYEQYF. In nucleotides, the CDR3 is TGTGCCAGCAGCTTAGGGTACTACGAGCAGTACTTC.